This paragraph covers one T cell receptor beta chain sequence. The sample comes from a study of technical replicates of blood from a handful of donors. V shed 0 bases and J shed 0 bases, with 5 bases lying between them. The CDR3 is made up of 14 amino acids. Per germline, CDR1 SNHLY and CDR2 FYNNEI. Assay used: immunoSEQ multiplex PCR; TCRdb lists only in-frame clones, some missing. The repertoire consists of some 76,000 clones, with under 95% occurring once and the leading ten covering about 0.35%. The sequence was collected from a human donor in good health. Sequenced input: T cells isolated from PBMCs. The V call is TRBV2, the J call TRBJ2-5; D gene unclear. The CDR3 DNA reads as TGTGCCAGCAGTGAAGCCCCCAACCAAGAGACCCAGTACTTC. It codes for CASSEAPNQETQYF.